This paragraph reports one TCR beta chain. The repertoire was sequenced with immunoSEQ multiplex PCR; TCRdb's copy has only in-frame clones and lacks some. This table has around 2,100,000 clones, about 94% appearing once. V shed 9 bases and J shed 1 base, with 12 bases lying between them. Looked up from germline, CDR1 is ENHRY and CDR2 is SYGVKD. This CDR3 comprises 13 residues. The data stem from a study of shared clonotypes between healthy human individuals. CD45RO-negative, CCR7-selected cells formed the naive CD8 fraction, which excluded terminally differentiated effector memory CD45RA+ cells. Input material: naive CD8+ T cells sorted from blood. The J gene is TRBJ1-1, the V gene TRBV10-3, with a weak D call TRBD1 (6 bases). The origin of this receptor is a man younger than 30 in good health. DNA for the CDR3: TGTGCCATTAGGGACACACGGAACACTGAAGCTTTCTTT. Translating it yields CAIRDTRNTEAFF.